This record covers a single TCR beta chain. Its specificity is not known. Germline CDR1 DFQATT, CDR2 SNEGSKA (reference sequence). The CDR3 covers 16 residues. Losses at the gene ends were 5 bases for V and 11 bases for J; bases not matched to a gene: 22. The use of a sample-barcoded 5' primer and a J-beta primer mix characterized a second PCR of about 6 to 11 cycles. Researchers report that a template-switch adaptor with 12 random nucleotides tagged each cDNA molecule. MiXCR, run by TCRdb on the 5' RACE reads, gives a single entry per CDR3 protein. The sample includes around 790,000 distinct CDR3 sequences, under 45% seen only once; the top ten take roughly 18%. This entry is derived from a study of blood T cells in healthy people across ages. Study results and limitations: TCR beta diversity was tightly associated with the proportion of naive T cells. A conclusive naive versus antigen-experienced comparison was prevented by the unsorted PBMCs. Those diversity estimates obtained from one million T cells were thought to be underestimates.

What was sequenced was blood. The clonotype originates from a man in his sixties in good health. The genes are TRBV20-1 and TRBJ2-5; 8 bases are a match to TRBD2. The CDR3 nucleotides read TGCAGTGCTTCCTCCGGGGGGGGGGACTCGCTACGGGAGCAGTACTTC. Translated, it gives CSASSGGGDSLREQYF.